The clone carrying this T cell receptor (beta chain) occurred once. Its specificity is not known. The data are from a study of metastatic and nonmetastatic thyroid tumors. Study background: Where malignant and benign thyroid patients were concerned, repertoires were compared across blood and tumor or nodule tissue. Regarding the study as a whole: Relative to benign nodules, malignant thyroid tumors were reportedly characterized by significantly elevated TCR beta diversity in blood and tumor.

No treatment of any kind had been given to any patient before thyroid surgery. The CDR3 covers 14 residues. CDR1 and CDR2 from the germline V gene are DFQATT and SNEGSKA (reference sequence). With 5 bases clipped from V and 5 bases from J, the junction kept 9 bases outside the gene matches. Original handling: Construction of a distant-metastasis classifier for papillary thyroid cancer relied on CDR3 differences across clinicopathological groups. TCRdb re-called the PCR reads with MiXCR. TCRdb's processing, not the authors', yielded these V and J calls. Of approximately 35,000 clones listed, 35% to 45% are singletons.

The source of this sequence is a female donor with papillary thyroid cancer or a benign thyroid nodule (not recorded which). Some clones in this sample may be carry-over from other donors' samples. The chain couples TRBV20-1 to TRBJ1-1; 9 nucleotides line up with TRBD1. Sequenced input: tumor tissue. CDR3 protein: CSALTGGVGTEAFF. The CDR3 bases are TGCAGTGCTTTAACAGGGGGCGTAGGAACTGAAGCTTTCTTT.